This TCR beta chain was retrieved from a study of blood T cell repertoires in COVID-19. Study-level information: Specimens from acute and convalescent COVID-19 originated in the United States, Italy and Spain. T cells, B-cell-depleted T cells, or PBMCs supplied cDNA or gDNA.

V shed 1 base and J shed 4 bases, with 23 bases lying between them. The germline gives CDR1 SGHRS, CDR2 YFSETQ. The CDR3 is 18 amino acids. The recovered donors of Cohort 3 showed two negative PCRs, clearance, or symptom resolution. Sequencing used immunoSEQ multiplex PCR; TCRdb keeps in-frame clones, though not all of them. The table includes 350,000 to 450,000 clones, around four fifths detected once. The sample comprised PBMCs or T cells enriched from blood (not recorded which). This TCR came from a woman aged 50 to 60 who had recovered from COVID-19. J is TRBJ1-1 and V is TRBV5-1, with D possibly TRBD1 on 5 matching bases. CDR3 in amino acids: CASSLLPGRRGGGTEAFF. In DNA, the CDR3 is TGCGCCAGCAGCTTGCTCCCGGGACGGCGGGGAGGTGGCACTGAAGCTTTCTTT.